This TCR beta chain was documented in a study of blood T cell repertoires in COVID-19. V was clipped by 4 bases and J by 3 bases; unmatched bases: 7. Germline values: CDR1 SGDLS, CDR2 YYNGEE. CDR3 length equals 16 residues. Method: immunoSEQ multiplex PCR; TCRdb's copy keeps in-frame clones and lacks some. The table includes about 180,000 clones, around 86% detected once. This sequence was found in a man aged 55 to 70 with COVID-19, enrolled during active disease. Material: peripheral blood. The V gene is TRBV9, the J gene TRBJ2-2; 9 nucleotides line up with TRBD1. DNA for the CDR3: TGTGCCAGCAGCCCACGACAGGGGGGGGACACCGGGGAGCTGTTTTTT. Protein: CASSPRQGGDTGELFF.